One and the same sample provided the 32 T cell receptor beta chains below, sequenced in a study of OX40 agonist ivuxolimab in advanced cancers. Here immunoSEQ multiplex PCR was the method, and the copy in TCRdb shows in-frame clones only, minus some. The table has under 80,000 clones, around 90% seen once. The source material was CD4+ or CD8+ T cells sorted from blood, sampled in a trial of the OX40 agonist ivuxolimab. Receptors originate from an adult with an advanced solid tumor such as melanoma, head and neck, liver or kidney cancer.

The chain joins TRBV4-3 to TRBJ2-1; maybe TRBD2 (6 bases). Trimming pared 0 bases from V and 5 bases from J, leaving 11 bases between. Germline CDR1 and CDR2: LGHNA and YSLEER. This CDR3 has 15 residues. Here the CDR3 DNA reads TGCGCCAGCAGCCAAGAAGGAGGGTTCAACAATGAGCAGTTCTTC. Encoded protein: CASSQEGGFNNEQFF.

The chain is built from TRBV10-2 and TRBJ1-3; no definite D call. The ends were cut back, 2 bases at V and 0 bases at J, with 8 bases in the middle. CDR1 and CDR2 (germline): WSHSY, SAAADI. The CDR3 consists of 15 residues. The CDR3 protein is CASSENGGSGNTIYF. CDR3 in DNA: TGCGCCAGCAGTGAGAACGGAGGCTCTGGAAACACCATATATTTT.

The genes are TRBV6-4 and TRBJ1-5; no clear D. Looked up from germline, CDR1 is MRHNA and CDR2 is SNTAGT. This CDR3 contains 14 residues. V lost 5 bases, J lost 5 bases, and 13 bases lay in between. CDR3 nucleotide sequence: TGTGCCAGCAGTCGACCAGACCCAGATCAGCCCCAGCATTTT. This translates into CASSRPDPDQPQHF.

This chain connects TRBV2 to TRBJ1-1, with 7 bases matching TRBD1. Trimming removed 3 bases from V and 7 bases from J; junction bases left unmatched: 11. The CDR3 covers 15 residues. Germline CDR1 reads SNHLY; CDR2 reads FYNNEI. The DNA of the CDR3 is TGTGCCAGCAGTGAGATGCCGGGACAGAACCTTGAAGCTTTCTTT. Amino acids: CASSEMPGQNLEAFF.

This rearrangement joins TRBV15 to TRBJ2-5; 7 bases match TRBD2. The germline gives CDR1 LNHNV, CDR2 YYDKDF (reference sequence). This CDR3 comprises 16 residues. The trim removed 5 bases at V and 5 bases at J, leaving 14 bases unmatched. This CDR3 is CATSPRDGRPGETQYF. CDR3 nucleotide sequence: TGTGCCACCAGCCCGAGGGACGGGAGGCCGGGTGAGACCCAGTACTTC.

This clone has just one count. CDR3 coding DNA: TGTGCCAGCAGTTTAGGATCAGGGCGGCGAGTTATACCCAATTCACCCCTCCACTTT. Translation gives CASSLGSGRRVIPNSPLHF. V is TRBV28 and J is TRBJ1-6; D might be TRBD1 (5 bases). The V end lost 2 bases, the J end lost 7 bases, and 24 bases lay between the germline ends. The CDR3 is made up of 19 amino acids. Germline V gene lookup returns CDR1 MDHEN and CDR2 SYDVKM.

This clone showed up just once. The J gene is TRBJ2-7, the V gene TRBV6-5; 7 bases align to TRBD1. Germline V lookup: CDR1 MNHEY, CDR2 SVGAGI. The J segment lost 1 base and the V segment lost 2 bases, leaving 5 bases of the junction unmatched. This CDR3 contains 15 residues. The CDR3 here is CASSYARQGSYEQYF. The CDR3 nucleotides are TGTGCCAGCAGTTACGCCCGACAGGGATCCTACGAGCAGTACTTC.

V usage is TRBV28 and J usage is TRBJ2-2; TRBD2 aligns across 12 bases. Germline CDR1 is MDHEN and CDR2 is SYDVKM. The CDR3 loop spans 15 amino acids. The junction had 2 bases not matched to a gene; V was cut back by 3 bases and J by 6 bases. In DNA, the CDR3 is TGTGCCAGCAGTTTCCTAGCGGGGGGGCCCGGGGAGCTGTTTTTT. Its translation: CASSFLAGGPGELFF. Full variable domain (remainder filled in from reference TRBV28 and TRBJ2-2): DVKVTQSSRYLVKRTGEKVFLECVQDMDHENMFWYRQDPGLGLRLIYFSYDVKMKEKGDIPEGYSVSREKKERFSLILESASTNQTSMYLCASSFLAGGPGELFFGEGSRLTVL.

The CDR3 protein is CASSVGGRSYEQYF. Written as DNA, the CDR3 is TGTGCCAGCAGTGTTGGGGGGCGCTCCTACGAGCAGTACTTC. The rearrangement joins TRBV2 to TRBJ2-7; either TRBD1 or TRBD2 may supply D (6 bases each). The CDR3 length is 14 residues. CDR1 and CDR2 from the germline V gene are SNHLY and FYNNEI. Trimming pared 4 bases from V and 0 bases from J, leaving 10 bases between.

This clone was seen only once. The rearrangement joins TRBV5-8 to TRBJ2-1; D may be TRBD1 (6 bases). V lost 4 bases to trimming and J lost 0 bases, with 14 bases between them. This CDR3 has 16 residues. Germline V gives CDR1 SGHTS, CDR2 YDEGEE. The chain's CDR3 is CASSDPMTGSYNEQFF. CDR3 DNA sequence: TGTGCCAGCAGCGACCCTATGACAGGCTCCTACAATGAGCAGTTCTTC. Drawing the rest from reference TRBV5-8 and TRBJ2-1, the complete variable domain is EAGVTQSPTHLIKTRGQQATLRCSPISGHTSVYWYQQALGLGLQFLLWYDEGEERNRGNFPPRFSGRQFPNYSSELNVNALELEDSALYLCASSDPMTGSYNEQFFGPGTRLTVL.

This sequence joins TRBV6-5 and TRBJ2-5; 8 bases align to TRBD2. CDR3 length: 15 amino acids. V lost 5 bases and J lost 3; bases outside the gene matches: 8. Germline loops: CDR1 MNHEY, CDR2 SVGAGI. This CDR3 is CASSNPGLGEETQYF. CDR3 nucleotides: TGTGCCAGCAGTAATCCGGGACTAGGAGAAGAGACCCAGTACTTC.

This CDR3 is CASSSYLQGAGTEAFF. The CDR3 nucleotides are TGTGCCAGCAGCTCCTATTTACAGGGCGCGGGGACTGAAGCTTTCTTT. The gene calls are TRBV5-6 and TRBJ1-1; TRBD1 is a possible D gene (6 bases). Germline loops: CDR1 SGHDT, CDR2 YYEEEE. Trimming pared 3 bases from V and 5 bases from J, leaving 20 bases between. The CDR3 extends over 16 amino acids.

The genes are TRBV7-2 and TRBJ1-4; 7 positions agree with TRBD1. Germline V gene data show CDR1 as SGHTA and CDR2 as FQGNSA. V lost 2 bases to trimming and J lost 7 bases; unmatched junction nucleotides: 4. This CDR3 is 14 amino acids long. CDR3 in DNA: TGTGCCAGCAGCTTACTATCAGGGGGTGAAAAACTGTTTTTT. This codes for CASSLLSGGEKLFF.

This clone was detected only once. In DNA form, the CDR3 reads TGTGCCAGCAGCTCAAAAATTAGCGGGGTGATTAGCACAGATACGCAGTATTTT. Translating gives CASSSKISGVISTDTQYF. The genes are TRBV7-6 and TRBJ2-3; 8 bases agree with TRBD2. The CDR3 sequence is 18 residues long. Germline-derived CDR1 and CDR2 are SGHVS and FNYEAQ. V shed 4 bases and J 0 bases; nucleotides not matched to a gene: 12.

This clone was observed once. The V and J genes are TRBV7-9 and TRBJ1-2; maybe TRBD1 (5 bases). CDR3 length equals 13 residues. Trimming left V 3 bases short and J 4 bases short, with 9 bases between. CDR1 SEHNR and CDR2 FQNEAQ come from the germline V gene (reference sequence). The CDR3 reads CASSFGDSYGYTF. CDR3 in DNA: TGTGCCAGCAGCTTTGGCGACAGCTATGGCTACACCTTC.

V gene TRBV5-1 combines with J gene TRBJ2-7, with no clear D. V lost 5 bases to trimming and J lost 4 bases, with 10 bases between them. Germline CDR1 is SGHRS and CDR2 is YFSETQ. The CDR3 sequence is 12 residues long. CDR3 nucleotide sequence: TGCGCCAGCAGAACGGGCCTTTACGAGCAGTACTTC. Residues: CASRTGLYEQYF.

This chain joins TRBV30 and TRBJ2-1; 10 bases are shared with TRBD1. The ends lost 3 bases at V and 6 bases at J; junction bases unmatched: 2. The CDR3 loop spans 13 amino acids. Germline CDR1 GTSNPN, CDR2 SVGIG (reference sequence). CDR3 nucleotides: TGTGCCTGGAGGGGGGACAGGGGCAATGAGCAGTTCTTC. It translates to CAWRGDRGNEQFF.

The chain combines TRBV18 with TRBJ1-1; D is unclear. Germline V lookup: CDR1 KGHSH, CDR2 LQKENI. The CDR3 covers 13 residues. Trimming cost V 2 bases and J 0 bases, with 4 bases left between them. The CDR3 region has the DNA TGTGCCAGCTCACCAGGGGTGAACACTGAAGCTTTCTTT. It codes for CASSPGVNTEAFF. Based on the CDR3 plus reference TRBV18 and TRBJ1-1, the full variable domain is NAGVMQNPRHLVRRRGQEARLRCSPMKGHSHVYWYRQLPEEGLKFMVYLQKENIIDESGMPKERFSAEFPKEGPSILRIQQVVRGDSAAYFCASSPGVNTEAFFGQGTRLTVV.

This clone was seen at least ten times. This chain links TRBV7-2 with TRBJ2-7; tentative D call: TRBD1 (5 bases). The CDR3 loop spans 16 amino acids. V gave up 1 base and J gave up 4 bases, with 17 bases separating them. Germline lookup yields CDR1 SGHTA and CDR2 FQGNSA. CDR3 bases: TGTGCCAGCAGCTTAGGGGGCAAGGGCTCGAAGTACGAGCAGTACTTC. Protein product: CASSLGGKGSKYEQYF.

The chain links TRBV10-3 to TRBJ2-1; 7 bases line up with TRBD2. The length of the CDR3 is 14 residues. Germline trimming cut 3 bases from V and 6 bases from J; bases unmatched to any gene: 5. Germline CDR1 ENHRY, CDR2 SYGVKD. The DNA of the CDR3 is TGTGCCATCAGTGAAGGGAGGGCAGTCAATGAGCAGTTCTTC. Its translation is CAISEGRAVNEQFF.

The CDR3 here is CASSQELPRNTGELFF. The CDR3 DNA follows: TGTGCCAGCAGCCAGGAACTACCCAGGAACACCGGGGAGCTGTTTTTT. V gene TRBV14 combines with J gene TRBJ2-2, with no clear D. Trimming cost V 3 bases and J 1 base, with 12 bases left between them. CDR1 SGHDN and CDR2 FVKESK come from the germline V gene. The CDR3 sequence is 16 residues long.

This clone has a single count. CDR3 sequence (DNA): TGTGCCAGCAGCGTAGCTGTGGGGACAGGGGCCTCTGGAAACACCATATATTTT. Translation: CASSVAVGTGASGNTIYF. The rearrangement links TRBV9 to TRBJ1-3, with TRBD1 identical over 10 bases. Germline CDR1 reads SGDLS; CDR2 reads YYNGEE. Trimming cost V 0 bases and J 0 bases; bases outside gene matches: 6. The CDR3 extends over 18 amino acids. Supplemented by reference TRBV9 and TRBJ1-3, the full variable domain reads DSGVTQTPKHLITATGQRVTLRCSPRSGDLSVYWYQQSLDQGLQFLIQYYNGEERAKGNILERFSAQQFPDLHSELNLSSLELGDSALYFCASSVAVGTGASGNTIYFGEGSWLTVV.

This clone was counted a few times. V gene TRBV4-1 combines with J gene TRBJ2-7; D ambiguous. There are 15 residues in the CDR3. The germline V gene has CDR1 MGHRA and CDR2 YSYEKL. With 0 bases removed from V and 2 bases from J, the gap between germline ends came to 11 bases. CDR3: CASSQDRVDTYEQYF. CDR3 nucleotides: TGCGCCAGCAGCCAAGATCGGGTCGATACCTACGAGCAGTACTTC.

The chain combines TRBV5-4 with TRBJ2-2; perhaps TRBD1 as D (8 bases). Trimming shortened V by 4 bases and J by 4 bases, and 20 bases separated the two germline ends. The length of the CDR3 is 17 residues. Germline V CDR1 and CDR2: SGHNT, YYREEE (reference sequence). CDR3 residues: CASSRRGGTGTTGELFF. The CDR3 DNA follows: TGTGCCAGCAGCCGAAGGGGAGGGACAGGAACCACCGGGGAGCTGTTTTTT.

The CDR3 DNA follows: TGTGCCAGCAGTGAAGCGGGGGAAACACTTCAGTACTTC. This translates into CASSEAGETLQYF. This chain links TRBV2 with TRBJ2-5; D might be TRBD1 or TRBD2, each matching 5 bases. This CDR3 spans 13 amino acids. Trimming took off 0 bases at V and 11 bases at J, with 13 bases between the two ends. The germline CDR1 and CDR2 sequences are SNHLY and FYNNEI.

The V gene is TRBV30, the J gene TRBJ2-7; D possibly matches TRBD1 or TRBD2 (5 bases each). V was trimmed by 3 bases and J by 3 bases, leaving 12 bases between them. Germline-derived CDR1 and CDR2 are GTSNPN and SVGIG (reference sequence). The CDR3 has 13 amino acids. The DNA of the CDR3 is TGTGCCTGGAGCATGGGACCCATCTACGAGCAGTACTTC. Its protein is CAWSMGPIYEQYF.

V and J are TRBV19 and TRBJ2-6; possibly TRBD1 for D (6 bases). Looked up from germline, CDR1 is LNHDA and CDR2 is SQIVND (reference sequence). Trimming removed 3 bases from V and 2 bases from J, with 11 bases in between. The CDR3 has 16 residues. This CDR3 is CASSIQGGTGANVLTF. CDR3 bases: TGTGCCAGTAGTATTCAAGGGGGAACTGGGGCCAACGTCCTGACTTTC.

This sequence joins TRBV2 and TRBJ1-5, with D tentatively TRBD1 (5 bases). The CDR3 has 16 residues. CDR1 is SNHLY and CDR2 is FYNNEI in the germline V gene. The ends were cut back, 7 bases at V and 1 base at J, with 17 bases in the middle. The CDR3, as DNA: TGTGCCAGCAAATGGGGAACAGGTTCCAGCAATCAGCCCCAGCATTTT. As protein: CASKWGTGSSNQPQHF.

CDR3 loop: CASRGETGGWYTGELFF. Here the CDR3 DNA reads TGTGCCAGCAGGGGAGAGACAGGGGGTTGGTACACCGGGGAGCTGTTTTTT. The J gene is TRBJ2-2, the V gene TRBV25-1; 9 bases line up with TRBD1. The CDR3 consists of 17 residues. Germline values: CDR1 MGHDK, CDR2 SYGVNS. The V and J ends lost 6 bases and 3 bases, in that order; junction bases with no gene match: 11.

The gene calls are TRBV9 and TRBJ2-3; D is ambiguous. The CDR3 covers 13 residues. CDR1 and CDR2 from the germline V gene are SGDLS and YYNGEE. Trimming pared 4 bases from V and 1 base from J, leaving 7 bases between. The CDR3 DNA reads TGTGCCAGCAGCCCGGCAGGCACAGATACGCAGTATTTT. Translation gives CASSPAGTDTQYF.

In DNA form, the CDR3 reads TGCGCCAGCAGCTTGGGTACCGCTGGAAACACCATATATTTT. It codes for CASSLGTAGNTIYF. This chain links TRBV5-1 with TRBJ1-3; D not resolved. Trimming pared 0 bases from V and 2 bases from J, leaving 6 bases between. The CDR3 totals 14 residues. Germline CDR1 reads SGHRS; CDR2 reads YFSETQ.

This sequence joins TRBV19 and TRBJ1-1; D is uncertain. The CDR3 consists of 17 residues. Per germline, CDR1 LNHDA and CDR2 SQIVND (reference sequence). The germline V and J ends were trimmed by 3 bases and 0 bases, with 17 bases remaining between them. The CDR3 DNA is TGTGCCAGTAGTATTAGCCCTACGGTAAGGGTGAACACTGAAGCTTTCTTT. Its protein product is CASSISPTVRVNTEAFF.